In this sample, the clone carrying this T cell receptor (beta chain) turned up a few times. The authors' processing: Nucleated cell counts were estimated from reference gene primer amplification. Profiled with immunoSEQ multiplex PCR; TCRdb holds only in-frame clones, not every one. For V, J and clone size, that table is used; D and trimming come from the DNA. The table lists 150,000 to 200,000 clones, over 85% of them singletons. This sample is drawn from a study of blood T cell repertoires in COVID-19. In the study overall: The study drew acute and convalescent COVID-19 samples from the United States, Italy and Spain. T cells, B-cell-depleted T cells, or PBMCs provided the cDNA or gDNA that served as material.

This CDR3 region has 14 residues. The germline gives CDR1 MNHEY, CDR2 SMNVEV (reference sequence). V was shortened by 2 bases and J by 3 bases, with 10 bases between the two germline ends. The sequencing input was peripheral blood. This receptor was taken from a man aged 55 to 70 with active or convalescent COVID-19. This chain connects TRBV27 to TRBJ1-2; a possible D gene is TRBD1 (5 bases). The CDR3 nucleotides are TGTGCCAGCAGTTTAAGCCAGGGATACTATGGCTACACCTTC. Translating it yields CASSLSQGYYGYTF.